This is a list of T cell receptor beta chains from one sample in a study of blood T cell repertoires in COVID-19. Data came from immunoSEQ multiplex PCR; TCRdb stores just in-frame clones and leaves some out. The data contain 35,000 to 50,000 clones, 80% to 90% of them singletons. The sample taken for sequencing was peripheral blood. The receptors stem from a man in his 70s with active COVID-19. The CDR3 runs from the conserved cysteine through the conserved F or W. D genes are given only for firm matches. The size entry is marked missing in some rows and otherwise reads once, few, many or a size class.

j_gene: TRBJ1-5
abundance: .
d_gene: .
v_gene: TRBV6-5
CDR3aa: CASSYVVGQPQHF
CDR3nt: TGTGCCAGCAGTTACGTTGTCGGTCAGCCCCAGCATTTT

j_gene: TRBJ2-5
abundance: once
d_gene: .
v_gene: TRBV7-2
CDR3aa: CASSLAGGGAGETQYF
CDR3nt: TGTGCCAGCAGCTTAGCCGGGGGTGGGGCTGGGGAGACCCAGTACTTC

j_gene: TRBJ2-7
abundance: .
d_gene: TRBD1
v_gene: TRBV3-1/TRBV3-2
CDR3aa: CASSQATGGAWYEQYF
CDR3nt: TGTGCCAGCAGCCAAGCCACAGGGGGCGCGTGGTACGAGCAGTACTTC

j_gene: TRBJ2-1
abundance: .
d_gene: TRBD1
v_gene: TRBV9
CDR3aa: CASSPTGGLYNEQFF
CDR3nt: TGTGCCAGCAGCCCGACAGGGGGCCTATACAATGAGCAGTTCTTC

j_gene: TRBJ2-3
abundance: once
d_gene: TRBD2
v_gene: TRBV5-1
CDR3aa: CASSISGGVGDTQYF
CDR3nt: TGCGCCAGCAGTATAAGCGGGGGGGTAGGAGATACGCAGTATTTT

j_gene: TRBJ2-3
abundance: .
d_gene: .
v_gene: TRBV7-2
CDR3aa: CASSPRPGGPTTDTQYF
CDR3nt: TGTGCCAGCAGCCCCCGCCCGGGGGGCCCCACCACAGATACGCAGTATTTT

j_gene: TRBJ1-4
abundance: .
d_gene: TRBD1
v_gene: TRBV4-2
CDR3aa: CASSQEGGGGGNEKLFF
CDR3nt: TGTGCCAGCAGCCAAGAAGGAGGAGGGGGCGGTAATGAAAAACTGTTTTTT

j_gene: TRBJ2-1
abundance: .
d_gene: TRBD2
v_gene: TRBV11-2
CDR3aa: CASSSNLAGYNEQFF
CDR3nt: TGTGCCAGCAGCTCGAACCTAGCGGGGTACAATGAGCAGTTCTTC

j_gene: TRBJ1-4
abundance: .
d_gene: .
v_gene: TRBV7-2
CDR3aa: CASSLGGRPNEKLFF
CDR3nt: TGTGCCAGCAGCTTAGGAGGGAGACCCAATGAAAAACTGTTTTTT

j_gene: TRBJ2-7
abundance: .
d_gene: TRBD2
v_gene: TRBV27
CDR3aa: CASSALLAGESYEQYF
CDR3nt: TGTGCCAGCAGTGCCTTACTAGCGGGGGAGTCCTACGAGCAGTACTTC

j_gene: TRBJ1-1
abundance: once
d_gene: .
v_gene: TRBV18
CDR3aa: CASSPDRHFSNTEAFF
CDR3nt: TGTGCCAGCTCACCAGACAGGCATTTTAGTAACACTGAAGCTTTCTTT

j_gene: TRBJ1-1
abundance: .
d_gene: .
v_gene: TRBV3-1/TRBV3-2
CDR3aa: CASSQGGLDTEAFF
CDR3nt: TGTGCCAGCAGCCAAGGCGGGTTGGACACTGAAGCTTTCTTT

j_gene: TRBJ2-1
abundance: .
d_gene: TRBD2
v_gene: TRBV6-2/TRBV6-3
CDR3aa: CASSAFSGGTYNEQFF
CDR3nt: TGTGCCAGCAGCGCCTTTAGCGGGGGGACATACAATGAGCAGTTCTTC

j_gene: TRBJ2-7
abundance: few
d_gene: .
v_gene: TRBV27
CDR3aa: CASSSTVGEQYF
CDR3nt: TGTGCCAGCAGTTCTACAGTGGGCGAGCAGTACTTC

j_gene: TRBJ1-6
abundance: .
d_gene: TRBD1
v_gene: TRBV6-6
CDR3aa: CASRDRGLYNSPLHF
CDR3nt: TGTGCCAGCCGGGACAGGGGGCTTTATAATTCACCCCTCCACTTT

j_gene: TRBJ1-2
abundance: .
d_gene: .
v_gene: TRBV7-2
CDR3aa: CASSLAARGTNYGYTF
CDR3nt: TGTGCCAGCAGCTTAGCCGCCAGGGGCACGAACTATGGCTACACCTTC

j_gene: TRBJ1-3
abundance: .
d_gene: TRBD1
v_gene: TRBV4-3
CDR3aa: CASSQEGTVGNTIYF
CDR3nt: TGCGCCAGCAGCCAAGAGGGGACAGTTGGAAACACCATATATTTT

j_gene: TRBJ1-1
abundance: .
d_gene: .
v_gene: TRBV5-1
CDR3aa: CASGGGSDSTEAFF
CDR3nt: TGCGCCAGCGGCGGGGGCAGTGACAGCACTGAAGCTTTCTTT

j_gene: TRBJ1-5
abundance: .
d_gene: .
v_gene: TRBV6-5
CDR3aa: CASHVQGGQPQHF
CDR3nt: TGTGCCAGCCACGTCCAGGGAGGGCAGCCCCAGCATTTT

j_gene: TRBJ1-1
abundance: few
d_gene: .
v_gene: TRBV5-5
CDR3aa: CASSLSPGMNTEAFF
CDR3nt: TGTGCCAGCAGCTTGTCTCCAGGGATGAACACTGAAGCTTTCTTT

j_gene: TRBJ2-4
abundance: .
d_gene: TRBD2
v_gene: TRBV3-1/TRBV3-2
CDR3aa: CASTSTGTGGDIQYF
CDR3nt: TGTGCCAGCACCTCGACGGGGACGGGGGGGGACATTCAGTACTTC

j_gene: TRBJ2-3
abundance: .
d_gene: .
v_gene: TRBV7-2
CDR3aa: CASSLEALARDTQYF
CDR3nt: TGTGCCAGCAGCTTAGAGGCTCTAGCAAGAGATACGCAGTATTTT

j_gene: TRBJ2-1
abundance: .
d_gene: TRBD1
v_gene: TRBV11-2
CDR3aa: CASSLNLDRVYEQFF
CDR3nt: TGTGCCAGCAGCTTAAATCTGGACAGGGTCTATGAGCAGTTCTTC

j_gene: TRBJ1-6
abundance: .
d_gene: .
v_gene: TRBV14
CDR3aa: CASSQWGGTNSPLHF
CDR3nt: TGTGCCAGCAGCCAATGGGGGGGCACTAATTCACCCCTCCACTTT

j_gene: TRBJ1-2
abundance: .
d_gene: TRBD1
v_gene: TRBV2
CDR3aa: CASSFGTASSNYGYTF
CDR3nt: TGTGCCAGCAGCTTCGGGACAGCTTCTTCTAACTATGGCTACACCTTC

j_gene: TRBJ2-3
abundance: .
d_gene: TRBD2
v_gene: TRBV6-2/TRBV6-3
CDR3aa: CASSYLAGGPRFSTDTQYF
CDR3nt: TGTGCCAGCAGTTACCTAGCGGGGGGGCCGCGATTTAGCACAGATACGCAGTATTTT

j_gene: TRBJ1-6
abundance: .
d_gene: TRBD1
v_gene: TRBV19
CDR3aa: CASMGQFDSPLHF
CDR3nt: TGTGCCAGTATGGGACAGTTCGATTCACCCCTCCACTTT

j_gene: TRBJ2-7
abundance: few
d_gene: TRBD2
v_gene: TRBV27
CDR3aa: CASSLYGSGGVYEQYF
CDR3nt: TGTGCCAGCAGTTTATATGGTAGCGGGGGAGTCTACGAGCAGTACTTC

j_gene: TRBJ1-1
abundance: .
d_gene: .
v_gene: TRBV4-1
CDR3aa: CASSQGVRQQNMNTEAFF
CDR3nt: TGCGCCAGCAGCCAAGGAGTGCGACAGCAAAACATGAACACTGAAGCTTTCTTT

j_gene: TRBJ2-3
abundance: .
d_gene: TRBD2
v_gene: TRBV2
CDR3aa: CASSPSGDTQYF
CDR3nt: TGTGCCAGCAGCCCTAGCGGCGATACGCAGTATTTT

j_gene: TRBJ2-7
abundance: .
d_gene: TRBD2
v_gene: TRBV7-2
CDR3aa: CASAGTSSHEQYF
CDR3nt: TGTGCCAGCGCCGGGACTAGCAGCCACGAGCAGTACTTC

j_gene: TRBJ1-3
abundance: .
d_gene: .
v_gene: TRBV18
CDR3aa: CASSPQGWTIYF
CDR3nt: TGTGCCAGCTCACCTCAGGGTTGGACCATATATTTT

j_gene: TRBJ1-1
abundance: .
d_gene: .
v_gene: TRBV14
CDR3aa: CASSQSQGGRSAEAFF
CDR3nt: TGTGCCAGCAGCCAGTCACAGGGAGGGCGTTCGGCTGAAGCTTTCTTT

j_gene: TRBJ2-1
abundance: few
d_gene: .
v_gene: TRBV5-5
CDR3aa: CASSPIDSKNEQFF
CDR3nt: TGTGCCAGCAGCCCAATCGACAGTAAGAATGAGCAGTTCTTC

j_gene: TRBJ1-6
abundance: .
d_gene: TRBD1
v_gene: TRBV6-5
CDR3aa: CASRPPGQWNSPLHF
CDR3nt: TGTGCCAGCAGGCCCCCGGGACAGTGGAATTCACCCCTCCACTTT

j_gene: TRBJ1-2
abundance: once
d_gene: TRBD1
v_gene: TRBV28
CDR3aa: CASSPPGQGGRVYGYTF
CDR3nt: TGTGCCAGCAGTCCCCCGGGACAGGGGGGAAGAGTCTATGGCTACACCTTC

j_gene: TRBJ2-7
abundance: .
d_gene: .
v_gene: TRBV5-1
CDR3aa: CASSLERGGHEQYF
CDR3nt: TGCGCCAGCAGCTTGGAAAGGGGTGGCCACGAGCAGTACTTC

j_gene: TRBJ2-2
abundance: few
d_gene: .
v_gene: TRBV29-1
CDR3aa: CSVVQGTGELFF
CDR3nt: TGCAGCGTTGTCCAGGGCACCGGGGAGCTGTTTTTT

j_gene: TRBJ2-3
abundance: .
d_gene: .
v_gene: TRBV11-2
CDR3aa: CASSSLALSTDTQYF
CDR3nt: TGTGCCAGCTCATCGCTAGCCCTCAGCACAGATACGCAGTATTTT

j_gene: TRBJ2-5
abundance: .
d_gene: .
v_gene: TRBV20-1
CDR3aa: CSAGGRETQYF
CDR3nt: TGCAGTGCTGGAGGCAGGGAGACCCAGTACTTC

j_gene: TRBJ1-3
abundance: .
d_gene: .
v_gene: TRBV27
CDR3aa: CASSLLGASGNTIYF
CDR3nt: TGTGCCAGCAGTTTGTTAGGGGCCTCTGGAAACACCATATATTTT

j_gene: TRBJ2-5
abundance: .
d_gene: TRBD2
v_gene: TRBV19
CDR3aa: CASRRTSGGAVPQETQYF
CDR3nt: TGTGCCAGTAGGCGGACTAGCGGGGGGGCCGTTCCACAAGAGACCCAGTACTTC

j_gene: TRBJ2-1
abundance: once
d_gene: TRBD2
v_gene: TRBV7-8
CDR3aa: CASSRTGGVYNEQFF
CDR3nt: TGTGCCAGCAGCCGGACGGGGGGGGTTTACAATGAGCAGTTCTTC

j_gene: TRBJ2-1
abundance: .
d_gene: TRBD2
v_gene: TRBV19
CDR3aa: CASSISKRGGSYNEQFF
CDR3nt: TGTGCCAGTAGTATCTCAAAGCGGGGGGGCTCCTACAATGAGCAGTTCTTC

j_gene: TRBJ2-7
abundance: .
d_gene: TRBD1
v_gene: TRBV5-1
CDR3aa: CASSLGGQAYEQYF
CDR3nt: TGCGCCAGCAGCTTGGGGGGACAGGCCTACGAGCAGTACTTC

j_gene: TRBJ2-7
abundance: .
d_gene: TRBD2
v_gene: TRBV12-3/TRBV12-4
CDR3aa: CASSDLAGEQYF
CDR3nt: TGTGCCAGCAGCGACCTAGCGGGGGAGCAGTACTTC

j_gene: TRBJ1-6
abundance: .
d_gene: .
v_gene: TRBV9
CDR3aa: CASSAGHLYNSPLHF
CDR3nt: TGTGCCAGCAGCGCGGGACACCTATATAATTCACCCCTCCACTTT

j_gene: TRBJ1-6
abundance: once
d_gene: TRBD1
v_gene: TRBV27
CDR3aa: CASSYQTGVSSPLHF
CDR3nt: TGTGCCAGCAGTTATCAGACAGGGGTAAGTTCACCCCTCCACTTT

j_gene: TRBJ2-2
abundance: .
d_gene: .
v_gene: TRBV2
CDR3aa: CASSDLSNTGELFF
CDR3nt: TGTGCCAGCAGTGACTTGTCCAACACCGGGGAGCTGTTTTTT

j_gene: TRBJ2-4
abundance: .
d_gene: .
v_gene: TRBV19
CDR3aa: CASSSRTATSQNIQYF
CDR3nt: TGTGCCAGTAGTTCCCGGACAGCTACATCCCAAAACATTCAGTACTTC

j_gene: TRBJ2-1
abundance: .
d_gene: TRBD2
v_gene: TRBV4-1
CDR3aa: CASSQDTSGGPYNEQFF
CDR3nt: TGCGCCAGCAGCCAAGATACGTCGGGGGGTCCCTACAATGAGCAGTTCTTC

j_gene: TRBJ1-4
abundance: once
d_gene: .
v_gene: TRBV7-2
CDR3aa: CASSLLGGTEGEKLFF
CDR3nt: TGTGCCAGCAGCTTACTGGGAGGTACAGAGGGGGAAAAACTGTTTTTT

j_gene: TRBJ2-1
abundance: .
d_gene: .
v_gene: TRBV27
CDR3aa: CASSTRQTQTGNEQFF
CDR3nt: TGTGCCAGCAGTACCCGACAGACACAAACAGGCAATGAGCAGTTCTTC

j_gene: TRBJ2-7
abundance: .
d_gene: .
v_gene: TRBV19
CDR3aa: CASKTRVGGYEQYF
CDR3nt: TGTGCCAGTAAAACCCGCGTAGGGGGCTACGAGCAGTACTTC